What follows are 10 T cell receptor beta chains derived from one specimen sequenced in a study of T cells in women clearing cervical HPV infection. The data were produced by immunoSEQ multiplex PCR, yet TCRdb's version contains in-frame clones alone and is incomplete. Recorded here are some 30,000 clones; the top ten clones represent approximately 20%. The sequenced material came from blood buffy coat. All receptors derive from a woman between 18 and 70 years old with a cervical HPV16 infection that either progressed to CIN3+ or cleared (not recorded which).

Regarding this clone: The read terminates 3 residues before the CDR3 end, so the remaining end is supplied by the germline J gene. The V call is TRBV20-1, the J call TRBJ1-2; TRBD1 might be the D (5 bases). The V end was cut by 3 bases, the J end by 1 base, with 9 bases between. The CDR3 spans 13 residues. Germline lookup yields CDR1 DFQATT and CDR2 SNEGSKA (reference sequence). CDR3 DNA (partial): TGCAGTGCTAGCCAGGGTGATAACTATGGC. Translated: CSASQGDNYG. The CDR3 as a whole reads CSASQGDNYGYTF.

With respect to this clone: The CDR3 end is not reached by the read, which stops 3 residues before it; the germline J gene fills it in. The rearrangement links TRBV19 to TRBJ2-2; maybe TRBD1 (8 bases). CDR1 and CDR2 from the germline V gene are LNHDA and SQIVND (reference sequence). This CDR3 contains 15 residues. The CDR3 loop is CASSIRTGTNEKLFF. The CDR3 bases that were read are TGTGCCAGTAGTATTAGGACAGGGACTAATGAAAAG.

On this clone itself: The sequence runs out 3 residues before the end of the CDR3; the remainder is reconstructed from the germline J gene. The chain recombines TRBV19 with TRBJ2-3; 9 bases are shared with TRBD2. Germline V lookup: CDR1 LNHDA, CDR2 SQIVND (reference sequence). The CDR3 is made up of 16 amino acids. The sequenced CDR3 bases are TGTGCCAGTAGTATGGGAAGAGCGGGAGGAGGAGAGACG. Translation: CASSMGRAGGGET. The CDR3 in its entirety is CASSMGRAGGGETQYF.

Concerning this clone itself: The read stops 3 residues short of the end of the CDR3; the missing end is completed from the germline J gene. The J gene is TRBJ2-4, the V gene TRBV7-2; D not resolved. This CDR3 is built from 14 residues. Trimming shortened V by 5 bases and J by 6 bases, and 14 bases separated the two germline ends. CDR1 and CDR2 (germline): SGHTA, FQGNSA. The DNA read from the CDR3 is TGTGCCAGCAGCCTCGGCAGGTTAGGAAACATT. Amino acids: CASSLGRLGNI. In full, the CDR3 is CASSLGRLGNIQYF.

About this clone: The sequenced fragment ends 3 residues before the CDR3 boundary, so the rest is inferred from the germline J gene. The V gene is TRBV2, the J gene TRBJ1-5; 9 nucleotides agree with TRBD1. Looked up from germline, CDR1 is SNHLY and CDR2 is FYNNEI. The CDR3 totals 15 residues. The J segment lost 7 bases and the V segment lost 2 bases, leaving 6 bases of the junction unmatched. The covered CDR3 bases are TGTGCCAGCAGTGAATCGTGGACAGGGGTACAGCCC. Protein: CASSESWTGVQP. From start to end, the CDR3 is CASSESWTGVQPQHF.

About this clone: The read stops 3 residues short of the end of the CDR3; the missing end is completed from the germline J gene. This chain joins TRBV19 and TRBJ2-4, with D perhaps TRBD2 (5 bases). From germline, CDR1 is LNHDA and CDR2 SQIVND (reference sequence). CDR3 length equals 15 residues. The CDR3 DNA, read in part, is TGTGCCAGTAGATCCGCCGGGCTAGCTAACTATGGT. It translates to CASRSAGLANYG. The CDR3 in full is CASRSAGLANYGQYF.

Concerning this clone itself: Read coverage stops 3 residues before the CDR3 terminus; the germline J gene supplies the remainder. The sample contains more than one DNA sequence encoding this CDR3. The chain joins TRBV7-3 to TRBJ2-5; 9 nucleotides line up with TRBD2. Germline V lookup: CDR1 SGHTA, CDR2 FQGTGA. This CDR3 contains 15 residues. Unmatched junction bases numbered 4, after V lost 2 bases and J lost 3 bases. Here the CDR3 reads CASSLGGGGEETQYF. The DNA read from the CDR3 is TGTGCCAGCAGCTTAGGCGGGGGGGGAGAAGAGACC.

Concerning this clone: The CDR3 extends 3 residues past the end of the read, so its final part is completed from the germline J gene. The rearrangement links TRBV11-3 to TRBJ2-1, with D tentatively TRBD1 or TRBD2 (5 bases each). The CDR3 runs to 12 residues. The ends were cut back, 9 bases at V and 4 bases at J, with 10 bases in the middle. Germline V gene data show CDR1 as SGHNT and CDR2 as YENEEA. The CDR3 sequence: CASRGVYNEQFF. The sequenced CDR3 bases are TGTGCCAGTAGAGGGGTATACAATGAG.

Worth noting for this clone: Sequencing ends 3 residues short of the CDR3 end; the germline J gene provides the rest. V usage is TRBV20-1 and J usage is TRBJ2-3, with D maybe TRBD1 (5 bases). The CDR3 consists of 18 residues. The V and J ends lost 1 base and 2 bases respectively, with 22 bases between them. The germline V gene has CDR1 DFQATT and CDR2 SNEGSKA (reference sequence). The chain's CDR3 is CSARVLEADGAPTDTQYF. CDR3 bases read: TGCAGTGCTAGAGTGCTAGAAGCCGATGGGGCTCCCACAGATACG.

With respect to this clone: The read ends 3 residues shy of where the CDR3 ends; the end is completed using the germline J gene. The V and J genes are TRBV11-2 and TRBJ2-3, with D unresolved. Germline V lookup: CDR1 SGHAT, CDR2 FQNNGV. This CDR3 has 15 amino acids. V gave up 6 bases and J gave up 2 bases, with 15 bases separating them. This chain's CDR3 is CASRLTPRSTDTQYF. The sequenced part of the CDR3 DNA is TGTGCCAGCAGACTGACTCCGCGGTCCACAGATACG.